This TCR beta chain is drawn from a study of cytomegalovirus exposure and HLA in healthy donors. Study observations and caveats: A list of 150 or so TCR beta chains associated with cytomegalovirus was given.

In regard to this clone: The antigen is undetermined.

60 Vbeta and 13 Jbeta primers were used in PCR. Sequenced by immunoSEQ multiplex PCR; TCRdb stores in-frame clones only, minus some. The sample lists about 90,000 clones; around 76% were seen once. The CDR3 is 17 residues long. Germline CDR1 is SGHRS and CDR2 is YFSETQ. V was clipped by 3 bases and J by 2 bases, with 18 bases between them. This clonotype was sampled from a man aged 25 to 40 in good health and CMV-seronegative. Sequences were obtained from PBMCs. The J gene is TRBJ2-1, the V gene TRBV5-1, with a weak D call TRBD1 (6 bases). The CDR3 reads CASSWGFGQYPYNEQFF. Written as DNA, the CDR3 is TGCGCCAGCAGCTGGGGGTTCGGACAGTACCCCTACAATGAGCAGTTCTTC.